This T cell receptor beta chain was sequenced in a study of blood T cell repertoires in COVID-19. Background on the study: Collection of acute and convalescent COVID-19 samples took place in the United States, Italy and Spain.

The table lists this clone with a count of one. Looked up from germline, CDR1 is MGHRA and CDR2 is YSYEKL. The V and J ends lost 3 bases and 5 bases respectively, with 13 bases between them. CDR3 length: 14 residues. Method: immunoSEQ multiplex PCR; TCRdb's copy keeps in-frame clones and lacks some. The profile shows 60,000 to 80,000 clones, approximately 92% of them singletons. Sequenced material: peripheral blood. The receptor was derived from a woman aged 55 to 70 with COVID-19, enrolled during active disease. The chain has TRBV4-1 and TRBJ2-5, with D possibly matching TRBD1 (6 bases). DNA for the CDR3: TGCGCCAGCAGCCAGGGTACAGGGCATGAGACCCAGTACTTC. This sequence encodes CASSQGTGHETQYF.